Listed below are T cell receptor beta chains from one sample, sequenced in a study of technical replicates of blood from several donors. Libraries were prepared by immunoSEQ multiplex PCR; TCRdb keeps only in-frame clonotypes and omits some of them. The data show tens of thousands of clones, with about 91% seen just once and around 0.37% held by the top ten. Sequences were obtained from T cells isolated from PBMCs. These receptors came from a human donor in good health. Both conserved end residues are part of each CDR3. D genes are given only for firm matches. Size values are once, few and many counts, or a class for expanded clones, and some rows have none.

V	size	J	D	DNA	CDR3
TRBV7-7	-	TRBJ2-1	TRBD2	TGTGCCAGCAGCGAAGAAGCGGGAGTCCCTAATGAGCAGTTCTTC	CASSEEAGVPNEQFF
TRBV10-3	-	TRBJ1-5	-	TGTGCCATCACCCTGATACAGCATCAGCCCCAGCATTTT	CAITLIQHQPQHF
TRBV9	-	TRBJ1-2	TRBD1	TGTGCCAGCAGCGCCGGGACAGGGGATGGCTACACCTTC	CASSAGTGDGYTF
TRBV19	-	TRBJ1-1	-	TGTGCCAGTAGTATAATTTCTCTGAACACTGAAGCTTTCTTT	CASSIISLNTEAFF
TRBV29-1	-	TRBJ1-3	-	TGCAGCGTTGAAGAGAGCTCTGGAAACACCATATATTTT	CSVEESSGNTIYF
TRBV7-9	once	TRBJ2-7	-	TGTGCCAGCAGCTTAGACAGCTTCTCCTACGAGCAGTACTTC	CASSLDSFSYEQYF
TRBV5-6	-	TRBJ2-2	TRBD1	TGTGCCAGCAGCACAGGGGCGAGGGAGCTGTTTTTT	CASSTGARELFF
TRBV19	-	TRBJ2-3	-	TGTGCCAGTAGTACTGGGGACTGGGGGATCACAGATACGCAGTATTTT	CASSTGDWGITDTQYF
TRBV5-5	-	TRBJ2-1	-	TGTGCCAGCAAGGAGGACTCCTACAATGAGCAGTTCTTC	CASKEDSYNEQFF
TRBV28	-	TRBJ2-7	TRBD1	TGTGCCAGCAGCCCCGGGACAGGGGCCTACGAGCAGTACTTC	CASSPGTGAYEQYF
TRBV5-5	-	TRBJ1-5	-	TGTGCCAGTGCCCCCGGGACACAGAGCAATCAGCCCCAGCATTTT	CASAPGTQSNQPQHF
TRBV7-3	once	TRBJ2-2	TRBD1	TGTGCCAGCAGCTACACGGGACAGACCACCGGGGAGCTGTTTTTT	CASSYTGQTTGELFF
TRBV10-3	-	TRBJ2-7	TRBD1	TGTGCCATCAGTGAACCGGGACAGGGGGACTACGAGCAGTACTTC	CAISEPGQGDYEQYF
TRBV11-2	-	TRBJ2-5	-	TGTGCCAGCAGCTTAGGTACTCCATCGGCCCAGTACTTC	CASSLGTPSAQYF
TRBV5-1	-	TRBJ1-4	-	TGCGCCAGCAGCCGAGGAGGAGCAACTAATGAAAAACTGTTTTTT	CASSRGGATNEKLFF